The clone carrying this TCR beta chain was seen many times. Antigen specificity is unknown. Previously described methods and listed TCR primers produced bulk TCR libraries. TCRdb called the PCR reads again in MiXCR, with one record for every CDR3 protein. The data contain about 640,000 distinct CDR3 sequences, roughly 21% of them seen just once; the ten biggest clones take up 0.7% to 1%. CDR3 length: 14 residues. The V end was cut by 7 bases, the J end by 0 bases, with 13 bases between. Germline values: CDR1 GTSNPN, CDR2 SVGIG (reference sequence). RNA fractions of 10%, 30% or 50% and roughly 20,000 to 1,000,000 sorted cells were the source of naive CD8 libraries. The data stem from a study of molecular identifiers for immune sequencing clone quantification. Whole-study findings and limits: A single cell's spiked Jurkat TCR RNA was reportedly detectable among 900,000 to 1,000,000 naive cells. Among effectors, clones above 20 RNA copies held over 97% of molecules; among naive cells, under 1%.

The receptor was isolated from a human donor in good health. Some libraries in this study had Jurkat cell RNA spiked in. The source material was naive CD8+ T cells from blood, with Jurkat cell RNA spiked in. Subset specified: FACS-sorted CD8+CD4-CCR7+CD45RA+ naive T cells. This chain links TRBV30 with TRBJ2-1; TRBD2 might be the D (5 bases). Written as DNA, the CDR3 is TGTGCCTACCAGACTATAAGCTCCTACAATGAGCAGTTCTTC. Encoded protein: CAYQTISSYNEQFF.